The 25 T cell receptor beta chains below come from one sample, sequenced in a study of blood T cell repertoires in COVID-19. Here immunoSEQ multiplex PCR was the method, and the copy in TCRdb shows in-frame clones only, minus some. The sample shows roughly 190,000 clones, roughly 90% of them seen only once. Specimen: PBMCs or T cells enriched from blood (not recorded which). These receptors came from a woman younger than 30 who had recovered from COVID-19.

This chain uses TRBV7-9 with TRBJ2-7; D might be TRBD2 (5 bases). Germline V lookup: CDR1 SEHNR, CDR2 FQNEAQ (reference sequence). V lost 1 base and J 5 bases, leaving 12 bases between the germline ends. The CDR3 sequence is 14 residues long. DNA of the CDR3: TGTGCCAGCAGCTTAGAGCCCCAGGAGGACGAGCAGTACTTC. Its protein is CASSLEPQEDEQYF.

This chain uses TRBV28 with TRBJ1-1, with TRBD1 as a possible D gene (5 bases). The germline V gene encodes CDR1 MDHEN and CDR2 SYDVKM. The length of the CDR3 is 11 residues. V gave up 11 bases and J gave up 4 bases, with 11 bases separating them. CDR3 in amino acids: CASREATEAFF. The CDR3 DNA reads TGTGCCTCCAGGGAGGCCACTGAAGCTTTCTTT.

The J gene is TRBJ2-7, the V gene TRBV5-1; 12 positions match TRBD1. In germline, CDR1 is SGHRS, CDR2 YFSETQ. CDR3 size: 16 residues. The V and J ends lost 0 bases and 7 bases, in that order; junction bases with no gene match: 8. The CDR3 loop is CASSLASGQGAEEQYF. The CDR3, as DNA: TGCGCCAGCAGCTTGGCCTCGGGACAGGGGGCGGAAGAGCAGTACTTC.

This clone was observed a few times. The chain joins TRBV18 to TRBJ1-5; unclear D gene. The CDR3 contains 14 residues. Germline V gene sequence: CDR1 KGHSH, CDR2 LQKENI. V gave up 5 bases and J gave up 2 bases, with 10 bases separating them. CDR3 in DNA: TGTGCCAGCTCAGCCAAGGAGGGCAATCAGCCCCAGCATTTT. It yields the protein CASSAKEGNQPQHF. Looking up the rest from reference TRBV18 and TRBJ1-5 gives the full variable domain: NAGVMQNPRHLVRRRGQEARLRCSPMKGHSHVYWYRQLPEEGLKFMVYLQKENIIDESGMPKERFSAEFPKEGPSILRIQQVVRGDSAAYFCASSAKEGNQPQHFGDGTRLSIL.

The V gene is TRBV27, the J gene TRBJ1-5; 7 bases match TRBD1. Germline V CDR1 and CDR2: MNHEY, SMNVEV (reference sequence). This CDR3 region has 13 residues. The trim removed 6 bases at V and 4 bases at J, leaving 3 bases unmatched. The CDR3, as DNA: TGTGCCAGCAGGGACAGGATTAATCAGCCCCAGCATTTT. This codes for CASRDRINQPQHF.

This sequence joins TRBV10-3 and TRBJ2-1, with 9 bases that match TRBD2. Germline CDR1 reads ENHRY; CDR2 reads SYGVKD. CDR3 length: 14 residues. After removal of 6 bases from V and 7 bases from J, the junction contained 7 bases not matched to a gene. Here the CDR3 DNA reads TGTGCCATCAGCCCCGGGACTAGCAGGAATGAGCAGTTCTTC. Protein sequence: CAISPGTSRNEQFF.

The CDR3: CASSLNQGGEQFF. In DNA, the CDR3 is TGTGCCAGCAGCTTAAATCAGGGGGGTGAGCAGTTCTTC. The chain employs TRBV7-8 and TRBJ2-1; weak D call: TRBD1 (7 bases). The V gene lost 2 bases and the J gene lost 9 bases, with 11 bases spanning the gap. The CDR3 covers 13 residues. In germline, CDR1 is SGHVS, CDR2 FQNEAQ.

The chain links TRBV5-4 to TRBJ2-7; 10 nucleotides line up with TRBD2. V was pared by 4 bases and J by 0 bases, with 7 bases of the junction left unmatched. CDR1 SGHNT and CDR2 YYREEE come from the germline V gene (reference sequence). The CDR3 runs 16 residues. The CDR3 region has the DNA TGTGCCAGCAGCCCAGCGGGAGGGGCCATCTCCTACGAGCAGTACTTC. Translated, it gives CASSPAGGAISYEQYF.

The chain couples TRBV28 to TRBJ2-1; the D gene is possibly TRBD2 (6 bases). The germline V gene has CDR1 MDHEN and CDR2 SYDVKM. Trimming cost V 3 bases and J 9 bases, with 6 bases left between them. This CDR3 contains 11 residues. In DNA form, the CDR3 reads TGTGCCAGCAGTTTGGGGGGTGAGCAGTTCTTC. Its translation is CASSLGGEQFF.

The chain employs TRBV2 and TRBJ2-3, with D possibly TRBD2 on 7 matching bases. V was pared by 8 bases and J by 0 bases, with 24 bases between. In germline, CDR1 is SNHLY, CDR2 FYNNEI. CDR3 length: 18 amino acids. CDR3 nucleotide sequence: TGTGCCAGCCCCGAAGGGGGGGAAAGGGGATCTAGCACAGATACGCAGTATTTT. Amino acid sequence: CASPEGGERGSSTDTQYF. The complete variable domain, with remaining parts taken from reference TRBV2 and TRBJ2-3, reads EPEVTQTPSHQVTQMGQEVILRCVPISNHLYFYWYRQILGQKVEFLVSFYNNEISEKSEIFDDQFSVERPDGSNFTLKIRSTKLEDSAMYFCASPEGGERGSSTDTQYFGPGTRLTVL.

This rearrangement joins TRBV27 to TRBJ2-5; 8 nucleotides align to TRBD2. The CDR3 covers 13 residues. Germline V gene sequence: CDR1 MNHEY, CDR2 SMNVEV (reference sequence). Unmatched junction bases numbered 5, after V lost 6 bases and J lost 5 bases. CDR3 region: CASSFSGMETQYF. The CDR3 DNA reads TGTGCCAGCAGCTTTAGCGGGATGGAGACCCAGTACTTC.

The count of this clone is one. This sequence joins TRBV11-2 and TRBJ2-1, with D possibly being TRBD2 (6 bases). The ends were cut back, 2 bases at V and 0 bases at J, with 11 bases in the middle. Looked up from germline, CDR1 is SGHAT and CDR2 is FQNNGV. CDR3 size: 16 residues. Here the CDR3 reads CASSLRGLSSYNEQFF. As DNA, the CDR3 is TGTGCCAGCAGCTTACGGGGGTTAAGCTCCTACAATGAGCAGTTCTTC. Drawing the rest from reference TRBV11-2 and TRBJ2-1, the complete variable domain is EAGVAQSPRYKIIEKRQSVAFWCNPISGHATLYWYQQILGQGPKLLIQFQNNGVVDDSQLPKDRFSAERLKGVDSTLKIQPAKLEDSAVYLCASSLRGLSSYNEQFFGPGTRLTVL.

The chain joins TRBV28 to TRBJ1-5; D is undetermined. The CDR3 extends over 12 amino acids. The V gene's germline CDR1 is MDHEN and CDR2 SYDVKM. V lost 3 bases and J 5 bases, leaving 5 bases between the germline ends. The CDR3 loop reads CASSFSYQPQHF. CDR3 DNA sequence: TGTGCCAGCAGTTTCTCTTATCAGCCCCAGCATTTT.

The chain couples TRBV15 to TRBJ2-3; D may be TRBD2 (6 bases). The V end lost 5 bases, the J end lost 0 bases, and 12 bases lay between the germline ends. In germline, CDR1 is LNHNV, CDR2 YYDKDF (reference sequence). This CDR3 has 15 residues. The CDR3 reads CATSGTGTSTDTQYF. The DNA for the CDR3 is TGTGCCACCAGCGGGACTGGAACTAGCACAGATACGCAGTATTTT.

This chain uses TRBV7-3 with TRBJ2-7, with 9 bases lining up with TRBD1. The germline V gene encodes CDR1 SGHTA and CDR2 FQGTGA. The V gene end was trimmed by 4 bases and the J gene end by 6 bases; junction bases not matched to a gene: 4. This CDR3 is built from 13 residues. This CDR3 is CASSSTGQGEQYF. The CDR3 nucleotides read TGTGCCAGCAGCTCGACGGGACAGGGCGAGCAGTACTTC.

The count of this clone is one. The V gene is TRBV5-4, the J gene TRBJ2-7; 7 bases line up with TRBD2. V was clipped by 3 bases and J by 4 bases; unmatched bases: 13. Germline V CDR1 and CDR2: SGHNT, YYREEE (reference sequence). The CDR3 extends over 16 amino acids. The CDR3 bases are TGTGCCAGCAGCTCCCCGGCTAGCGGTAACACTTACGAGCAGTACTTC. Its translation: CASSSPASGNTYEQYF.

This sequence joins TRBV5-1 and TRBJ1-1, with TRBD1 as a possible D gene (6 bases). Trimming cost V 5 bases and J 2 bases, with 13 bases left between them. The length of the CDR3 is 14 residues. Germline-derived CDR1 and CDR2 are SGHRS and YFSETQ. The CDR3 loop is CASRKTGSNTEAFF. The CDR3 nucleotides are TGCGCCAGCAGAAAGACAGGAAGTAACACTGAAGCTTTCTTT. The entire variable domain, with the rest obtained from reference TRBV5-1 and TRBJ1-1, is as follows: KAGVTQTPRYLIKTRGQQVTLSCSPISGHRSVSWYQQTPGQGLQFLFEYFSETQRNKGNFPGRFSGRQFSNSRSEMNVSTLELGDSALYLCASRKTGSNTEAFFGQGTRLTVV.

The V and J genes are TRBV12-3 or TRBV12-4 and TRBJ2-7; D not certain. V lost 7 bases to trimming and J lost 3 bases, with 7 bases between them. The CDR3 loop spans 11 amino acids. CDR3 sequence: CASNPHYEQYF. The CDR3 nucleotides are TGTGCCAGCAATCCCCACTACGAGCAGTACTTC.

The rearrangement links TRBV4-1 to TRBJ2-7, with D tentatively TRBD2 (6 bases). This CDR3 region has 15 residues. V lost 1 base and J lost 5, with 15 bases in between. The germline gives CDR1 MGHRA, CDR2 YSYEKL. CDR3 in DNA: TGCGCCAGCAGCCAAGTTGCCAGGGAGGTGAACGAGCAGTACTTC. Protein product: CASSQVAREVNEQYF.

This clone has more than one count but fewer than ten. V gene TRBV2 combines with J gene TRBJ1-6; weak D call: TRBD1 (6 bases). There are 15 residues in the CDR3. V lost 7 bases and J lost 7, with 17 bases in between. CDR1 and CDR2 (germline): SNHLY, FYNNEI. This chain's CDR3 is CASTRTESPNSPLHF. The CDR3 DNA is TGTGCCAGCACACGGACAGAAAGCCCAAATTCACCCCTCCACTTT.

The V gene is TRBV5-1, the J gene TRBJ1-4; D gene unclear. The CDR3 has 13 amino acids. Trimming took off 8 bases at V and 3 bases at J, with 11 bases between the two ends. The germline V gene encodes CDR1 SGHRS and CDR2 YFSETQ. This chain's CDR3 is CASAEPPNEKLFF. In DNA, the CDR3 is TGCGCCAGTGCTGAGCCACCTAATGAAAAACTGTTTTTT.

The V and J genes are TRBV5-1 and TRBJ2-7; D is unresolved. Germline CDR1 reads SGHRS; CDR2 reads YFSETQ. The CDR3 spans 15 residues. V lost 3 bases, J lost 3 bases, and 16 bases lay in between. This chain's CDR3 is CASSSPVGRSYEQYF. DNA of the CDR3: TGCGCCAGCAGCTCGCCCGTAGGAAGGAGCTACGAGCAGTACTTC.

The chain carries TRBV7-9 and TRBJ1-3; D is ambiguous. Germline values: CDR1 SEHNR, CDR2 FQNEAQ (reference sequence). The CDR3 totals 12 residues. V shed 3 bases and J shed 4 bases, with 4 bases lying between them. CDR3 sequence (DNA): TGTGCCAGCAGCTTGCAGGGAAACACCATATATTTT. Protein: CASSLQGNTIYF.

V usage is TRBV7-9 and J usage is TRBJ2-3; 9 bases are shared with TRBD1. CDR1 SEHNR and CDR2 FQNEAQ come from the germline V gene (reference sequence). The CDR3 has 15 amino acids. Trimming cost V 5 bases and J 1 base; bases outside gene matches: 4. The CDR3 sequence is CASSIGQGRTDTQYF. The DNA for the CDR3 is TGTGCCAGCAGCATTGGACAGGGGCGCACAGATACGCAGTATTTT.

The chain recombines TRBV5-8 with TRBJ2-5, with D tentatively TRBD1 (6 bases). V lost 4 bases to trimming and J lost 5 bases, with 18 bases between them. The CDR3 runs to 15 residues. The germline V gene has CDR1 SGHTS and CDR2 YDEGEE. CDR3 sequence: CASSLLQGIGETQYF. The CDR3 bases are TGTGCCAGCAGCCTACTACAGGGAATTGGGGAGACCCAGTACTTC.